A single sample is the source of the 9 T cell receptor beta chains below, sequenced in a study of CD8 T cells in Susac syndrome. RNA amounts of about 0.5 to 1 ug underwent reverse transcription with random hexamers. Via MiXCR, TCRdb re-called the immunoSEQ multiplex PCR reads, giving one row per CDR3 protein. This sample carries fewer than 100,000 distinct CDR3 sequences, around 90% of them seen once, and the ten largest clones take less than 0.55%. The sample consisted of CD8+ T cells from PBMCs. The receptors were gathered from a human donor with multiple sclerosis.

The chain recombines TRBV5-6 with TRBJ2-7; D is uncertain. The CDR3 covers 14 residues. Germline V gene sequence: CDR1 SGHDT, CDR2 YYEEEE. Trimming stripped 4 bases from V and 1 base from J, with 12 bases between. In DNA form, the CDR3 reads TGTGCCAGCAGCCCCCGGGTCTTTTCCTACGAGCAGTACTTC. Translated: CASSPRVFSYEQYF. The entire variable domain, with the rest obtained from reference TRBV5-6 and TRBJ2-7, is as follows: DAGVTQSPTHLIKTRGQQVTLRCSPKSGHDTVSWYQQALGQGPQFIFQYYEEEERQRGNFPDRFSGHQFPNYSSELNVNALLLGDSALYLCASSPRVFSYEQYFGPGTRLTVT.

This chain joins TRBV13 and TRBJ1-5, with 7 bases fitting TRBD1. This CDR3 has 14 residues. CDR1 is PRHDT, CDR2 FYEKMQ, per germline (reference sequence). J was trimmed by 3 bases and V by 5 bases; bases with no gene match: 4. For the CDR3, the DNA is TGTGCCAGCAGCGCGGACAGGCACAATCAGCCCCAGCATTTT. This translates into CASSADRHNQPQHF.

The chain joins TRBV30 to TRBJ2-7; no definite D call. Germline CDR1 is GTSNPN and CDR2 is SVGIG (reference sequence). Trimming took off 3 bases at V and 5 bases at J, with 8 bases between the two ends. The CDR3 has 11 residues. DNA of the CDR3: TGTGCCTGGAGCAGCATAAACGAGCAGTACTTC. Its protein product is CAWSSINEQYF.

V and J are TRBV12-3 or TRBV12-4 and TRBJ2-7; weak D call: TRBD2 (6 bases). The CDR3 runs 14 residues. V was trimmed by 4 bases and J by 1 base, leaving 11 bases between them. CDR3 sequence: CASSWGVASYEQYF. For the CDR3, the DNA is TGTGCCAGCAGTTGGGGGGTGGCTTCCTACGAGCAGTACTTC.

V is TRBV4-3 and J is TRBJ2-1; possibly TRBD2 for D (6 bases). Germline V gene data show CDR1 as LGHNA and CDR2 as YSLEER. V lost 6 bases to trimming and J lost 9 bases, with 15 bases between them. CDR3 length: 13 amino acids. CDR3 DNA sequence: TGCGCCAGCAGTTTGAGGAGGGAGTTTGAGCAGTTCTTC. This translates into CASSLRREFEQFF.

V is TRBV7-9 and J is TRBJ2-1; D possibly corresponds to TRBD2 (8 bases). The CDR3 has 16 residues. Trimming removed 5 bases from V and 4 bases from J, with 18 bases in between. The germline gives CDR1 SEHNR, CDR2 FQNEAQ (reference sequence). CDR3 DNA: TGTGCCAGCAGCCACCCGGGAGGGGGCACGTACAATGAGCAGTTCTTC. This codes for CASSHPGGGTYNEQFF.

This clonotype was detected a few times. The chain carries TRBV27 and TRBJ2-2; no firm D call. CDR3 length equals 12 residues. The V and J ends lost 5 bases and 4 bases respectively, with 5 bases between them. CDR1 is MNHEY and CDR2 is SMNVEV in the germline V gene (reference sequence). The CDR3 DNA sequence: TGTGCCAGCAGTCCCACCACCGGGGAGCTGTTTTTT. Translated: CASSPTTGELFF.

DNA for the CDR3: TGTGCCAGTAGTATAGGCGGGGTTGCTAACTATGGCTACACCTTC. Its protein is CASSIGGVANYGYTF. This rearrangement joins TRBV19 to TRBJ1-2, with D uncertain. Per the germline V gene, CDR1 is LNHDA and CDR2 is SQIVND (reference sequence). V was cut by 1 base and J by 0 bases, with 9 bases left in between. The CDR3 runs 15 residues.

CDR3: CASSQVQANTEAFF. In nucleotides, the CDR3 is TGCGCCAGCAGCCAAGTACAGGCCAACACTGAAGCTTTCTTT. The rearrangement uses TRBV4-3 and TRBJ1-1, with a tentative D call TRBD1 (5 bases). Trimming took 1 base from V and 2 from J, leaving 8 bases between them. From germline, CDR1 is LGHNA and CDR2 YSLEER. CDR3 length: 14 amino acids.